Described below is a single T cell receptor (beta chain) sequence and its context. These data originate in a study of shared clonotypes between healthy human individuals. The CDR3 loop spans 13 amino acids. CDR1 and CDR2 (germline): SNHLY, FYNNEI. Trimming removed 3 bases from V and 3 bases from J, with 9 bases in between. TCRdb keeps only in-frame clones here, not all; method: immunoSEQ multiplex PCR. The sample has more than 2 million clones, about 95% seen once. The receptor's source is a young man in good health. Sequenced sample: naive CD4+ T cells sorted from blood. As for subset: CD45RA+ positively selected. The chain joins TRBV2 to TRBJ2-7; maybe TRBD1 (6 bases). CDR3 bases: TGTGCCAGCAGTGAGGACAGTTACTACGAGCAGTACTTC. Protein product: CASSEDSYYEQYF.